This is a list of T cell receptor beta chains from one sample in a study of CD8 T cells in ankylosing spondylitis. TCRdb re-analysed the 5' RACE reads in MiXCR, keeping a single row per CDR3 protein. The table has fewer than 400,000 distinct CDR3 sequences, approximately 14% seen once. The sample taken for sequencing was blood, either unsorted or a sorted T cell fraction (not recorded which). These receptors were taken from a male donor with ankylosing spondylitis or in good health (not recorded which). Both conserved end residues are part of each CDR3. D genes are given only for firm matches. The size of a clone is reported for some rows only, either as once, few or many, or as a class for expanded clones.

>NA|TRBD2|TRBV2|TRBJ2-1|13
CASSSGFRDEQFF
TGTGCCAGCTCTAGCGGATTTCGGGATGAGCAGTTCTTC
>few|TRBD1|TRBV12-3/TRBV12-4|TRBJ1-1|14
CASWAGQMNTEAFF
TGTGCCAGCTGGGCGGGACAGATGAACACTGAAGCTTTCTTT
>few|TRBD2|TRBV7-2|TRBJ2-2|15
CASSSYERGGRELFF
TGTGCCAGCAGCTCCTACGAGCGGGGAGGACGGGAGCTGTTTTTT
>NA|NA|TRBV20-1|TRBJ1-1|13
CSARSTVNTEAFF
TGCAGTGCCAGATCGACAGTGAACACTGAAGCTTTCTTT
>few|TRBD2|TRBV11-2|TRBJ2-5|18
CASSLLGTSGGTQETQYF
TGTGCCAGCAGCTTATTGGGGACTAGCGGGGGGACTCAAGAGACCCAGTACTTC
>few|NA|TRBV5-1|TRBJ1-1|15
CASSWGRAEITEAFF
TGCGCCAGCAGCTGGGGACGAGCCGAGATAACTGAAGCTTTCTTT
>NA|NA|TRBV4-1|TRBJ2-7|14
CASSQPTASYEQYF
TGCGCCAGCAGCCAACCGACGGCTTCCTACGAGCAGTACTTC
>NA|NA|TRBV4-1|TRBJ2-4|16
CASSQDRPLAKNIQYF
TGCGCCAGCAGCCAAGATAGGCCTTTAGCCAAAAACATTCAGTACTTC
>NA|NA|TRBV5-1|TRBJ1-1|15
CASSRAGDGGTEAFF
TGCGCCAGCAGCCGGGCGGGGGATGGAGGCACTGAAGCTTTCTTT
>few|NA|TRBV5-5|TRBJ2-1|14
CASSFETTGAIMFF
TGTGCCAGCAGCTTCGAGACCACCGGAGCGATAATGTTCTTC
>NA|TRBD1|TRBV10-3|TRBJ1-5|13
CAISPGQGVPQHF
TGTGCCATCAGCCCGGGACAGGGGGTGCCCCAGCATTTT
>NA|TRBD1|TRBV7-9|TRBJ1-2|16
CASSPTGTGWNYGYTF
TGTGCCAGCAGCCCTACAGGGACAGGGTGGAACTATGGCTACACCTTC
>few|NA|TRBV10-3|TRBJ2-1|13
CAIFVTGHNEQFF
TGTGCCATCTTCGTTACCGGGCACAATGAGCAGTTCTTC
>NA|NA|TRBV10-3|TRBJ1-2|13
CAISEQLVDGYTF
TGTGCCATCAGTGAGCAACTTGTAGATGGCTACACCTTC
>NA|NA|TRBV3-1|TRBJ1-1|14
CASSQGPVNTEAFF
TGTGCCAGCAGCCAGGGGCCGGTGAACACTGAAGCTTTCTTT
>NA|TRBD2|TRBV20-1|TRBJ2-5|17
CSASLDRGGRLKETQYF
TGCAGTGCTAGTTTAGATCGGGGCGGGAGACTAAAGGAGACCCAGTACTTC
>NA|NA|TRBV20-1|TRBJ2-1|15
CSAGRGWRAYNEQFF
TGCAGTGCTGGTCGGGGTTGGAGGGCCTACAATGAGCAGTTCTTC
>NA|NA|TRBV24-1|TRBJ2-1|14
CATSDPGTGNEQFF
TGTGCCACCAGTGACCCCGGGACCGGGAATGAGCAGTTCTTC
>NA|TRBD1|TRBV28|TRBJ2-7|15
CASSLSGTGGDEQYF
TGTGCCAGCAGCTTATCCGGGACAGGGGGCGATGAGCAGTACTTC
>few|TRBD1|TRBV6-1|TRBJ1-3|14
CASSRQGEENTIYF
TGTGCCAGCAGTAGACAGGGGGAGGAAAACACCATATATTTT
>few|NA|TRBV30|TRBJ1-1|12
CAWSVRGTEAFF
TGTGCCTGGAGTGTACGTGGCACTGAAGCTTTCTTT
>NA|NA|TRBV6-1|TRBJ1-6|14
CASKGVGYNSPLHF
TGTGCCAGCAAGGGGGTGGGCTATAATTCACCCCTCCACTTT
>few|NA|TRBV4-1|TRBJ2-7|13
CASSQETAYEQYF
TGCGCCAGCAGCCAAGAGACAGCCTACGAGCAGTACTTC
>NA|NA|TRBV4-1|TRBJ2-1|15
CASSQGSSIGNEQFF
TGCGCCAGCAGCCAGGGATCCTCCATTGGAAATGAGCAGTTCTTC
>NA|NA|TRBV12-3/TRBV12-4|TRBJ2-1|16
CASTSQVTFPWGEQFF
TGTGCCAGCACCTCCCAGGTCACATTTCCTTGGGGTGAGCAGTTCTTC
>NA|TRBD2|TRBV20-1|TRBJ2-7|16
CSATTREASGGYEQYF
TGCAGTGCTACTACCAGGGAGGCTAGCGGGGGCTACGAGCAGTACTTC
>once|NA|TRBV7-9|TRBJ1-2|15
CASSLRQDLNYGYTF
TGTGCCAGCAGCTTAAGACAGGACCTCAACTATGGCTACACCTTC
>NA|NA|TRBV7-8|TRBJ2-1|12
CASSLPRDEQFF
TGTGCCAGCAGCTTACCCAGGGATGAGCAGTTCTTC
>few|NA|TRBV28|TRBJ2-1|11
CASSSSGSQFF
TGTGCCAGCAGTTCCTCTGGATCGCAGTTCTTC
>NA|NA|TRBV6-1|TRBJ1-2|11
CASRNRDGYTF
TGTGCCAGCAGGAACAGGGATGGCTACACCTTC
>NA|NA|TRBV12-3/TRBV12-4|TRBJ1-5|15
CASSLAYQGKQPQHF
TGTGCCAGCAGTTTAGCATACCAGGGGAAACAGCCCCAGCATTTT
>few|NA|TRBV6-5|TRBJ1-2|12
CASSYGPYGYTF
TGTGCCAGCAGTTACGGACCCTATGGCTACACCTTC
>few|NA|TRBV10-3|TRBJ2-3|14
CAIRGSGRADTQYF
TGTGCCATCAGGGGGAGTGGGCGAGCAGATACGCAGTATTTT
>NA|TRBD1|TRBV5-1|TRBJ2-7|16
CASSLGDRQGIHEQYF
TGCGCCAGCAGCTTGGGAGATAGACAGGGGATCCACGAGCAGTACTTC
>few|NA|TRBV2|TRBJ2-7|17
CASSPQPRGTIVNKQYF
TGTGCCAGCAGCCCCCAACCCAGGGGAACAATCGTGAATAAGCAGTACTTC
>NA|NA|TRBV5-1|TRBJ2-1|16
CASSFCGGPAYNEQFF
TGCGCCAGCAGCTTCTGTGGGGGGCCGGCCTACAATGAGCAGTTCTTC
>few|TRBD2|TRBV18|TRBJ2-7|16
CASSPPQAGAPYEQYF
TGTGCCAGCTCACCACCTCAAGCGGGGGCCCCCTACGAGCAGTACTTC
>few|NA|TRBV4-1|TRBJ2-1|17
CASSHPTTGARNNEQFF
TGCGCCAGCAGCCACCCCACGACGGGGGCGCGAAACAATGAGCAGTTCTTC
>NA|NA|TRBV20-1|TRBJ2-7|14
CSARDRLGRNEQYF
TGCAGTGCTAGAGATCGCCTGGGGAGGAACGAGCAGTACTTC
>many|NA|TRBV12-3/TRBV12-4|TRBJ1-1|13
CASSLRDGTEAFF
TGTGCCAGCAGTCTCAGGGATGGCACTGAAGCTTTCTTT
>many|TRBD2|TRBV5-1|TRBJ2-2|15
CASSLRLAGAGELFF
TGCGCCAGCAGCCTCCGACTAGCGGGAGCCGGGGAGCTGTTTTTT
>NA|NA|TRBV5-1|TRBJ2-5|15
CASMLGGQLSETQYF
TGCGCCAGCATGTTGGGGGGACAGCTCAGCGAGACCCAGTACTTC
>few|NA|TRBV5-1|TRBJ1-6|13
CASSLEADSPLHF
TGCGCCAGCAGCTTGGAGGCAGATTCACCCCTCCACTTT
>few|TRBD1|TRBV25-1|TRBJ2-2|13
CASGQGGTGELFF
TGTGCCAGCGGACAGGGGGGCACCGGGGAGCTGTTTTTT
>few|NA|TRBV5-1|TRBJ2-2|14
CASSVDRRTGELFF
TGCGCCAGCAGCGTGGACAGAAGGACCGGGGAGCTGTTTTTT
>NA|NA|TRBV6-6|TRBJ2-1|12
CASSYKGNEQFF
TGTGCCAGCAGTTACAAGGGAAATGAGCAGTTCTTC
>few|NA|TRBV5-1|TRBJ2-1|11
CASRINNEQFF
TGCGCCAGTAGAATTAACAATGAGCAGTTCTTC
>few|NA|TRBV5-1|TRBJ1-1|15
CASGDGGPGNTEAFF
TGCGCCAGCGGTGATGGGGGGCCCGGGAACACTGAAGCTTTCTTT